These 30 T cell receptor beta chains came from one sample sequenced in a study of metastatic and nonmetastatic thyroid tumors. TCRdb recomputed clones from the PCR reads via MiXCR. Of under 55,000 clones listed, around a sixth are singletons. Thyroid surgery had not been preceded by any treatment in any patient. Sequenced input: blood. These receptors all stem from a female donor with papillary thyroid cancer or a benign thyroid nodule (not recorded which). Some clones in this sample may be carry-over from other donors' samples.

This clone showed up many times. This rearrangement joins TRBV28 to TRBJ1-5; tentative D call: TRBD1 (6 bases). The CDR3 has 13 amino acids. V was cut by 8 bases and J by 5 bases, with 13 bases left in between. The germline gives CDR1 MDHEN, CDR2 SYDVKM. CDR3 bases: TGTGCCAGCCGTCAGGGGTGGGATCAGCCCCAGCATTTT. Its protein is CASRQGWDQPQHF.

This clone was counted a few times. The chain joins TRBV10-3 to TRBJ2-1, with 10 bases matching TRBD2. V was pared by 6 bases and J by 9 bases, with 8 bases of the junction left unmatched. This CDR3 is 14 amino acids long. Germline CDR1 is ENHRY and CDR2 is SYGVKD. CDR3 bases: TGTGCCATCAGCGATAGCGGGAGGAGGGCTGAGCAGTTCTTC. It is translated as CAISDSGRRAEQFF.

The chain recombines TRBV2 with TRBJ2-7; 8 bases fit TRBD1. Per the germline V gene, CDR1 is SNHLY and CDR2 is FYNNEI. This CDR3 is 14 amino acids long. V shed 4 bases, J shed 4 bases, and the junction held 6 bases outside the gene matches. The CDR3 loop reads CASSVDRGIYEQYF. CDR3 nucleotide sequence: TGTGCCAGCAGTGTAGACAGGGGTATATACGAGCAGTACTTC.

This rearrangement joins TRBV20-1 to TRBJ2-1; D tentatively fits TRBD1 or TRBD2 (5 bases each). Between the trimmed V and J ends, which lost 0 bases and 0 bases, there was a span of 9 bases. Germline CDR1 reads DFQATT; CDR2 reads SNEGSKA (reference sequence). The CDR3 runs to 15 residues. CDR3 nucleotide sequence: TGCAGTGCTAGAGATTGGGACCGCTCCTACAATGAGCAGTTCTTC. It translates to CSARDWDRSYNEQFF.

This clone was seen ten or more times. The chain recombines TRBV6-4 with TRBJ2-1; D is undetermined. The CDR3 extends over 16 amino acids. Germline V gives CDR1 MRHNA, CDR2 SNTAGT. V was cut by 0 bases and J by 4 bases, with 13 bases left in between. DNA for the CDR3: TGTGCCAGCAGTGACTCGGGTCAGAAAAGTTACAATGAGCAGTTCTTC. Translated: CASSDSGQKSYNEQFF.

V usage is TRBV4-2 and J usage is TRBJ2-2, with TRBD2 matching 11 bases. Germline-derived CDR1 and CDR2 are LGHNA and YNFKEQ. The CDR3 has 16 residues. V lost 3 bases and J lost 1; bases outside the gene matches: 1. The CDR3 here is CASSHGTSGNTGELFF. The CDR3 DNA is TGTGCCAGCAGCCACGGGACTAGCGGGAACACCGGGGAGCTGTTTTTT.

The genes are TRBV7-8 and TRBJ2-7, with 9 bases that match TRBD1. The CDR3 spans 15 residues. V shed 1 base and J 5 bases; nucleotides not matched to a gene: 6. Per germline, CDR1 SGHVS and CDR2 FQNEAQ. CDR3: CASSLGIGTGNEQYF. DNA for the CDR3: TGTGCCAGCAGCTTAGGGATAGGGACAGGGAACGAGCAGTACTTC.

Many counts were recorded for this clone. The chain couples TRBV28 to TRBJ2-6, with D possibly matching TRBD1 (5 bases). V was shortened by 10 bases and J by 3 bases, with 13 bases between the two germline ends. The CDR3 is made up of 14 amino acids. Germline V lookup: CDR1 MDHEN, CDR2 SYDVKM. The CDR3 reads CAISGAFGANVLTF. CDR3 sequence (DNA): TGTGCCATCTCTGGGGCCTTTGGGGCCAACGTCCTGACTTTC.

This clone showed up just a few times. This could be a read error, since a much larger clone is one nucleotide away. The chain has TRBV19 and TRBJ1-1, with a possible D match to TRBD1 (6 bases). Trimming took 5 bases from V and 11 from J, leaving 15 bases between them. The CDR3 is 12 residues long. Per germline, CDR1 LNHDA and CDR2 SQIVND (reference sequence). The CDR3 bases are TGTGCCAGTAGTGCCGACAGGAGCGGGGCTTTCTTT. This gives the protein CASSADRSGAFF.

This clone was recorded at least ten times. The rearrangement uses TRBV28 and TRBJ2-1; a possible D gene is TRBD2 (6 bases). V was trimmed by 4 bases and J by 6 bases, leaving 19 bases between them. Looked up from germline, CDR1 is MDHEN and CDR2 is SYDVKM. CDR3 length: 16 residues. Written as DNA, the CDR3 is TGTGCCAGCAGTTCCACGGGCGGGACTCACATCAATGAGCAGTTCTTC. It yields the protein CASSSTGGTHINEQFF.

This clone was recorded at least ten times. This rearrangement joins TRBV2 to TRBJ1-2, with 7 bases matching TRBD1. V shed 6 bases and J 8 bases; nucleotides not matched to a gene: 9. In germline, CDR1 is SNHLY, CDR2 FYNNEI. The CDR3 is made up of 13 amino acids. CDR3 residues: CASSEEGARGYTF. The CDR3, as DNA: TGTGCCAGCAGCGAGGAGGGGGCGCGGGGCTACACCTTC.

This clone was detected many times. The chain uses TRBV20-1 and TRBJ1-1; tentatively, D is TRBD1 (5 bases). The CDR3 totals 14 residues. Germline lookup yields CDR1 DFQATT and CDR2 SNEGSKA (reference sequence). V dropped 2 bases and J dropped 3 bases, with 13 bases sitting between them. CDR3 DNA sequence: TGCAGTGCTAGACCCGGGACGGGATACACTGAAGCTTTCTTT. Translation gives CSARPGTGYTEAFF.

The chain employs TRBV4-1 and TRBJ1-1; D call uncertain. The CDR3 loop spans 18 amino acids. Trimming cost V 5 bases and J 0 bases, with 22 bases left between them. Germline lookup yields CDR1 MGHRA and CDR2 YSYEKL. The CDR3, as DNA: TGCGCCAGCAGCTCGCTATCCTCGGGGATCCTGATGAACACTGAAGCTTTCTTT. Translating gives CASSSLSSGILMNTEAFF.

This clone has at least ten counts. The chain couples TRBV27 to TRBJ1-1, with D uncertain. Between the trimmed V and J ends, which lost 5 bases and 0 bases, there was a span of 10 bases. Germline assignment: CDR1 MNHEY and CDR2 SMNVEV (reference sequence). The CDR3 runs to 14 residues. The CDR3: CASSLHNMNTEAFF. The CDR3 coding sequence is TGTGCCAGCAGTCTCCACAACATGAACACTGAAGCTTTCTTT.

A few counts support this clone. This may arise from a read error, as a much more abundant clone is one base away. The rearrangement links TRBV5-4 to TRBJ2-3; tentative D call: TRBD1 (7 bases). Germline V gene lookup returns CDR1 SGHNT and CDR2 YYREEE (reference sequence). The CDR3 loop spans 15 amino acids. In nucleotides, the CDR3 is TGTGCCAGCAGCCCGGAGGGACAGCGCACATATACGCAGTATTTT. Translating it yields CASSPEGQRTYTQYF. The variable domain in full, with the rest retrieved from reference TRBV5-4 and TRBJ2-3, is ETGVTQSPTHLIKTRGQQVTLRCSSQSGHNTVSWYQQALGQGPQFIFQYYREEENGRGNFPPRFSGLQFPNYSSELNVNALELDDSALYLCASSPEGQRTYTQYFGPGTRLTVL.

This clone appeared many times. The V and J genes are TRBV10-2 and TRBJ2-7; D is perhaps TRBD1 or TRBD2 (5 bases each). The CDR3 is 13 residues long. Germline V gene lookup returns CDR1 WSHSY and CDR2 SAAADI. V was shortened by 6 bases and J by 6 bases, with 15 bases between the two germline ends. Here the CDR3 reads CASSPRGSSEQYF. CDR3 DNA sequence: TGCGCCAGCAGCCCCCGGGGCAGTAGCGAGCAGTACTTC.

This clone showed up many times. CDR3 protein: CASNAQGNNQPQHF. The CDR3 coding sequence is TGTGCCAGCAACGCACAGGGAAACAATCAGCCCCAGCATTTT. The V and J genes are TRBV12-3 or TRBV12-4 and TRBJ1-5; perhaps TRBD1 as D (6 bases). The germline V and J ends were trimmed by 7 bases and 3 bases, with 13 bases remaining between them. The length of the CDR3 is 14 residues.

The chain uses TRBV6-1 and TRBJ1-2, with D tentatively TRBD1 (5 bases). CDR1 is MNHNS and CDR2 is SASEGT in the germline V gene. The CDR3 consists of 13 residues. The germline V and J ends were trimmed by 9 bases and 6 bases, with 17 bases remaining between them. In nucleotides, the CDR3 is TGTGCCAGAAGAAGAGAGGGGCGCGATGGCTACACCTTC. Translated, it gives CARRREGRDGYTF.

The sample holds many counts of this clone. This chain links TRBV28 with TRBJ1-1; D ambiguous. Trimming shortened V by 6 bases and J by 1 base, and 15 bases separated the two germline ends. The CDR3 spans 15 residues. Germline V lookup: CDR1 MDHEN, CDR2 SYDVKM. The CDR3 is CASRGEGGGNTEAFF. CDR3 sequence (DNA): TGTGCCAGCAGGGGAGAGGGAGGAGGGAACACTGAAGCTTTCTTT.

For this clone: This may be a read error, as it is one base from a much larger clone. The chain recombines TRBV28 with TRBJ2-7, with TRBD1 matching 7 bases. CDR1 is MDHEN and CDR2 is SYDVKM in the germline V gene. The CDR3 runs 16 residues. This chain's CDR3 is CAISRGTVWGSHEQYF. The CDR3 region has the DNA TGTGCCATTTCACGAGGGACAGTATGGGGCTCCCACGAGCAGTACTTC.

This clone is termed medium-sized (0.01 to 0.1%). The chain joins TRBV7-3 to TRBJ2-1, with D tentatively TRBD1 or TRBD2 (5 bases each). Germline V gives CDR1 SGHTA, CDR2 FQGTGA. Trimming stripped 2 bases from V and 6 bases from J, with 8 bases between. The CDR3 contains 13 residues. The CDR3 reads CASSLEGFNEQFF. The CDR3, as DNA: TGTGCCAGCAGCTTAGAGGGGTTCAATGAGCAGTTCTTC. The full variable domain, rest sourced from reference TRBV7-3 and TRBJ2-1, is GAGVSQTPSNKVTEKGKYVELRCDPISGHTALYWYRQSLGQGPEFLIYFQGTGAADDSGLPNDRFFAVRPEGSVSTLKIQRTERGDSAVYLCASSLEGFNEQFFGPGTRLTVL.

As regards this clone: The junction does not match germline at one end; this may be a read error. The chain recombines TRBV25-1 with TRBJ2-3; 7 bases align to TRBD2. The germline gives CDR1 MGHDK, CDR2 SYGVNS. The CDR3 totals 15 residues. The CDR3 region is CTSSGKAGVPDTQYF. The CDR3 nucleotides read TGTACCAGCAGCGGAAAGGCGGGAGTGCCAGATACGCAGTATTTT.

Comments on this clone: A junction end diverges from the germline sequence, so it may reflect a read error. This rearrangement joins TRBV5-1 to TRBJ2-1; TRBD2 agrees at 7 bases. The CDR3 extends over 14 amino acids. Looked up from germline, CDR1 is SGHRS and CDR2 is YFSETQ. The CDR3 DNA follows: TGCGCCAGCAGGGGGGGGTTCTCCTACAATGATCAGCTCTTC. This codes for CASRGGFSYNDQLF.

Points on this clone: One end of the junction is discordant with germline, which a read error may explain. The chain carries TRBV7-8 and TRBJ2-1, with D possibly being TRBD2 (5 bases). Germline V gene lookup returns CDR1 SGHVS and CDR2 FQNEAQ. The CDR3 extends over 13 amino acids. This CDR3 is CSSSLSSGYEQFF. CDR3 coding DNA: TGTTCCAGCAGCTTATCCAGCGGCTATGAGCAGTTCTTC.

CDR3 DNA: TGTGCCAGCAGTCACCCCCGGAGGTATACTGAAGCTTTCTTT. Translating it yields CASSHPRRYTEAFF. The chain couples TRBV6-5 to TRBJ1-1; D remains ambiguous. Trimming took off 5 bases at V and 5 bases at J, with 15 bases between the two ends. Germline V lookup: CDR1 MNHEY, CDR2 SVGAGI. This CDR3 has 14 amino acids.

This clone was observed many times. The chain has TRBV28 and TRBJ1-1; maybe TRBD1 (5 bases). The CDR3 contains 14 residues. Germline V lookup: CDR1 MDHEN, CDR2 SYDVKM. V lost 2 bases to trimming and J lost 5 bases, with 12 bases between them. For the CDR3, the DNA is TGTGCCAGCAGTTTAGCAGGGTACGGTACTGAAGCTTTCTTT. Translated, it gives CASSLAGYGTEAFF.

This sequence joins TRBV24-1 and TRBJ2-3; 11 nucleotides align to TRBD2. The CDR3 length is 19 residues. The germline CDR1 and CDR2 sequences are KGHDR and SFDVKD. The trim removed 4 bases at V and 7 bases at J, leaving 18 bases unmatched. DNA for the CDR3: TGTGCCACCAGTGACGCTCCGGGACTAGCGGAGAACATCGGGTATACGCAGTATTTT. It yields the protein CATSDAPGLAENIGYTQYF.

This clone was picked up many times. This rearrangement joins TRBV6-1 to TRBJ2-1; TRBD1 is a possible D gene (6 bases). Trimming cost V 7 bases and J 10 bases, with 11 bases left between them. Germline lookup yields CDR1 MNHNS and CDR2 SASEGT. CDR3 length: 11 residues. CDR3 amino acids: CASIQGPEQFF. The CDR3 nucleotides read TGTGCCAGCATACAGGGCCCAGAGCAGTTCTTC.

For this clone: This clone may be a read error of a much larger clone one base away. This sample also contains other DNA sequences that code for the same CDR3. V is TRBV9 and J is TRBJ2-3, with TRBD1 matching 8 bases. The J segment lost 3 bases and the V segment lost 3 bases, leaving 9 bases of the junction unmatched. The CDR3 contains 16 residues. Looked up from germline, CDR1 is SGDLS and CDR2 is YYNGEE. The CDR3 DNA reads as TGTGCCAGCAGCGCTCAAGGCAGGGGGCGTACAGATACGCAGTATTTT. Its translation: CASSAQGRGRTDTQYF.

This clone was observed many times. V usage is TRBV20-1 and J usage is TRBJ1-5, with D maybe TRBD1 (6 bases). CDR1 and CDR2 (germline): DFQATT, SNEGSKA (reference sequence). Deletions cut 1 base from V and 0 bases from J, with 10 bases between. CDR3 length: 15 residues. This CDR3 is CSARGGAVSNQPQHF. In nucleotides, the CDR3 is TGCAGTGCTAGAGGGGGGGCAGTTAGCAATCAGCCCCAGCATTTT.